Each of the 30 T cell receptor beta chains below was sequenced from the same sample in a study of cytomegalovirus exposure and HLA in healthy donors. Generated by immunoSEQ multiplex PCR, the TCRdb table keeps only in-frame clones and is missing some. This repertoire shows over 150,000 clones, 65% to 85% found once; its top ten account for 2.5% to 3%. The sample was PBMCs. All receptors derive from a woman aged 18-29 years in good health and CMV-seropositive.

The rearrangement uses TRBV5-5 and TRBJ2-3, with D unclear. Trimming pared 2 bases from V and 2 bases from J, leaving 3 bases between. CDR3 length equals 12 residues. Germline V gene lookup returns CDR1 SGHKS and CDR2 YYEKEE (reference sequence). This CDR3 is CASSLATDTQYF. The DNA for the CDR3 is TGTGCCAGCAGCTTAGCCACAGATACGCAGTATTTT.

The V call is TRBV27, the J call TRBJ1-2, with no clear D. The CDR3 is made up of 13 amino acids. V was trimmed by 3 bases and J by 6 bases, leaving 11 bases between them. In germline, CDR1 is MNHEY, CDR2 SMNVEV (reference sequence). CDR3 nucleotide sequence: TGTGCCAGCAGTTTTGCGACAAATAATGGCTACACCTTC. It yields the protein CASSFATNNGYTF.

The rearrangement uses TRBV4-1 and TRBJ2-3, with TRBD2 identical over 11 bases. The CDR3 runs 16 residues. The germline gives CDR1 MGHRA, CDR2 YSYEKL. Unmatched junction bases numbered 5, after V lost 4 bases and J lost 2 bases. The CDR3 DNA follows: TGCGCCAGCAGCCTTAAGACTAGCGGGGACACAGATACGCAGTATTTT. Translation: CASSLKTSGDTDTQYF.

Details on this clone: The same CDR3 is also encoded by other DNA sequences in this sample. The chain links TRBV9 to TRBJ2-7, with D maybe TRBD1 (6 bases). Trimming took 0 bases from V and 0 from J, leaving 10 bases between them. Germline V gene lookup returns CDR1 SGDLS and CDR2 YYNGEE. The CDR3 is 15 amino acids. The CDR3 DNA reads TGTGCCAGCAGCGTAGGCACAGGGCCCTCCTACGAGCAGTACTTC. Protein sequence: CASSVGTGPSYEQYF.

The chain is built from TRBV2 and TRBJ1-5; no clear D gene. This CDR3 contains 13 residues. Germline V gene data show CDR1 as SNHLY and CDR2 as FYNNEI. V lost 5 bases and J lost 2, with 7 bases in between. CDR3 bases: TGTGCCAGCAGTTACTCGGGCAATCAGCCCCAGCATTTT. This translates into CASSYSGNQPQHF.

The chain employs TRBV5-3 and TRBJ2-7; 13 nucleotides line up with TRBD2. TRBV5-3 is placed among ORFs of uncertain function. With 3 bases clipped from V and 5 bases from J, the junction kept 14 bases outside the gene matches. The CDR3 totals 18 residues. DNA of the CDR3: TGTGCCAGAAGCTACATAGCGTACCCGGGACTAGCGGGGAACGAGCAGTACTTC. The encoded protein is CARSYIAYPGLAGNEQYF.

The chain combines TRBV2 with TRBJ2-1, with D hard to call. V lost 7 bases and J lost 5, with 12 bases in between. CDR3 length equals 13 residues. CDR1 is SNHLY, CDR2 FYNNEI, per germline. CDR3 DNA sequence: TGTGCCAGCATGCTCGGGTCTAACAATGAGCAGTTCTTC. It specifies CASMLGSNNEQFF.

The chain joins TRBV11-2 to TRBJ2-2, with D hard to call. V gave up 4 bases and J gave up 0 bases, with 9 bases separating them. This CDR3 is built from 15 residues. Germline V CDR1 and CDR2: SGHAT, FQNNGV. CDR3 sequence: CASSYRESNTGELFF. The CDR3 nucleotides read TGTGCCAGCAGCTACCGAGAATCGAACACCGGGGAGCTGTTTTTT. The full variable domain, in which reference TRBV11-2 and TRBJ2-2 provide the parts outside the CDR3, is EAGVAQSPRYKIIEKRQSVAFWCNPISGHATLYWYQQILGQGPKLLIQFQNNGVVDDSQLPKDRFSAERLKGVDSTLKIQPAKLEDSAVYLCASSYRESNTGELFFGEGSRLTVL.

CDR3 DNA sequence: TGCGCCAGCAGCCACCGGGACAACCCCGAGAACACTGAAGCTTTCTTT. Protein product: CASSHRDNPENTEAFF. This sequence joins TRBV5-1 and TRBJ1-1, with a possible D match to TRBD1 (6 bases). The CDR3 covers 16 residues. V was shortened by 4 bases and J by 1 base, with 17 bases between the two germline ends. Germline CDR1 SGHRS, CDR2 YFSETQ.

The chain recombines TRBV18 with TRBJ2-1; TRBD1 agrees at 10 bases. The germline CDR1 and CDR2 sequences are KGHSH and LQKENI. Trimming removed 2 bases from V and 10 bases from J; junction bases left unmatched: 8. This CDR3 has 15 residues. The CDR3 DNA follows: TGTGCCAGCTCACCAAACAGACAGGGGGCGGAGGAGCAGTTCTTC. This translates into CASSPNRQGAEEQFF.

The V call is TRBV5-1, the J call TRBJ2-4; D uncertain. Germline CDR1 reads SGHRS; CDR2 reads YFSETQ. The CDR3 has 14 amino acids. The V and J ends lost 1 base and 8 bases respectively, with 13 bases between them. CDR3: CASSLPWPEDIQYF. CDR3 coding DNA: TGCGCCAGCAGCTTGCCGTGGCCTGAGGACATTCAGTACTTC.

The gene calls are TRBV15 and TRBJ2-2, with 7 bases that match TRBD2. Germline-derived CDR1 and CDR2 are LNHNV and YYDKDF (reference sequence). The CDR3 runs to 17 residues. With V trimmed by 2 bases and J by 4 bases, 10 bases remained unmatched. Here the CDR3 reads CATSRSGRGGLTGELFF. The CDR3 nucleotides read TGTGCCACCAGCAGATCAGGACGGGGAGGGCTCACCGGGGAGCTGTTTTTT.

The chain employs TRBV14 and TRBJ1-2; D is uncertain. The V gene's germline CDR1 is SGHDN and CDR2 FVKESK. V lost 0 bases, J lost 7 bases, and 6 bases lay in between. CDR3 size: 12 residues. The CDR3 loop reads CASSQESFGYTF. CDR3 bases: TGTGCCAGCAGCCAAGAGAGTTTTGGCTACACCTTC.

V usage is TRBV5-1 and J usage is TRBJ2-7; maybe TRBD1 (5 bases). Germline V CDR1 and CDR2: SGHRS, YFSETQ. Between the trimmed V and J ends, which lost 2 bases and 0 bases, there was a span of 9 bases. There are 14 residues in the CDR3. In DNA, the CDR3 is TGCGCCAGCAGCTTTAGGCAGGGCTCCTACGAGCAGTACTTC. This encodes CASSFRQGSYEQYF.

DNA of the CDR3: TGCGCCAGCAGCCCCCGGACAGGGGGTCCTAGTGAGCAGTTCTTC. Translated: CASSPRTGGPSEQFF. The rearrangement links TRBV5-1 to TRBJ2-1; 10 bases fit TRBD1. The CDR3 sequence is 15 residues long. The germline V gene encodes CDR1 SGHRS and CDR2 YFSETQ. V was pared by 4 bases and J by 9 bases, with 10 bases of the junction left unmatched.

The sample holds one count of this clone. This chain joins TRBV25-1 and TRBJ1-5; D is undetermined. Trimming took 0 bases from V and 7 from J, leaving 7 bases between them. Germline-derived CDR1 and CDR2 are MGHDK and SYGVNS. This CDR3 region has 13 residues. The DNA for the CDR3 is TGTGCCAGCAGTGAATATACCGGGCAGCCCCAGCATTTT. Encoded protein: CASSEYTGQPQHF. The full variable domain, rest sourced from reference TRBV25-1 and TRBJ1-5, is EADIYQTPRYLVIGTGKKITLECSQTMGHDKMYWYQQDPGMELHLIHYSYGVNSTEKGDLSSESTVSRIRTEHFPLTLESARPSHTSQYLCASSEYTGQPQHFGDGTRLSIL.

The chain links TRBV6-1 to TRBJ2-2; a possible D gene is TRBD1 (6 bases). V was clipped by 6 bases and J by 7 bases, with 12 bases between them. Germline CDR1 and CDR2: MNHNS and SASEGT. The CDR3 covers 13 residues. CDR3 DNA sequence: TGTGCCAGCAGGCCGACAGGAGGCGGGGAGCTGTTTTTT. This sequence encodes CASRPTGGGELFF.

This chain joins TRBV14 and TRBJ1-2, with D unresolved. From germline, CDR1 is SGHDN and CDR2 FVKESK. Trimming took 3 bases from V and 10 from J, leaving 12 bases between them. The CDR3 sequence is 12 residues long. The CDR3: CASSHITRDYTF. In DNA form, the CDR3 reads TGTGCCAGCAGCCACATCACACGGGACTACACCTTC.

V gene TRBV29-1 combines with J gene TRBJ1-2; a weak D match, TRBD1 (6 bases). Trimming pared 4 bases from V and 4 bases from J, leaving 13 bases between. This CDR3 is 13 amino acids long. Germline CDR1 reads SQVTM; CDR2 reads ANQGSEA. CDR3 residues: CSVGWGRGYGYTF. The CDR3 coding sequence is TGCAGCGTTGGTTGGGGCAGGGGCTATGGCTACACCTTC.

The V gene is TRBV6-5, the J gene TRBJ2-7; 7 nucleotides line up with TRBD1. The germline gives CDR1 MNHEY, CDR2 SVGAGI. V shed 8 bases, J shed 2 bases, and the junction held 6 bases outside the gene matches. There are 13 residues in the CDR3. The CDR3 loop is CASGRDSTYEQYF. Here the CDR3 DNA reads TGTGCCAGCGGCCGGGACAGTACCTACGAGCAGTACTTC.

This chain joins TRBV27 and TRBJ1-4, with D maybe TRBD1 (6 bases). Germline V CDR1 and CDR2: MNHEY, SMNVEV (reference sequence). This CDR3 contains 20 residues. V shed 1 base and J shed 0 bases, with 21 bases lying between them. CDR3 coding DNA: TGTGCCAGCAGTTTATGGGGCCCGGGGCAGGGGTTTGCAACTAATGAAAAACTGTTTTTT. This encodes CASSLWGPGQGFATNEKLFF.

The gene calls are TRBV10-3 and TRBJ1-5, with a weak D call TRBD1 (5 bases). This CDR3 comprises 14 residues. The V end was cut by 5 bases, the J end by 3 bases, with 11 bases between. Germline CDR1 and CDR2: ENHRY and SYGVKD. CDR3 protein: CAISPAGINQPQHF. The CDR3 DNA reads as TGTGCCATCAGTCCGGCAGGGATCAATCAGCCCCAGCATTTT.

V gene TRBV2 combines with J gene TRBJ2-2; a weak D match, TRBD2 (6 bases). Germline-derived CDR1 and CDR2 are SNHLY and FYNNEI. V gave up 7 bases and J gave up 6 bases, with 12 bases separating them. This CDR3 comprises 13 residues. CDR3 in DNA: TGTGCCAGCAAAAGTGGCGGGGCCGGGGAGCTGTTTTTT. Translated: CASKSGGAGELFF.

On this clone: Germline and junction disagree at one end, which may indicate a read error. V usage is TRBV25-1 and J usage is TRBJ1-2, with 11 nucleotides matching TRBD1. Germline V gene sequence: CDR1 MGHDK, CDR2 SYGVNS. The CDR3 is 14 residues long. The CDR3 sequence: CASTRDRGNYGHTF. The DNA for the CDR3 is TGTGCCAGCACTCGGGACAGGGGGAACTATGGCCACACCTTC.

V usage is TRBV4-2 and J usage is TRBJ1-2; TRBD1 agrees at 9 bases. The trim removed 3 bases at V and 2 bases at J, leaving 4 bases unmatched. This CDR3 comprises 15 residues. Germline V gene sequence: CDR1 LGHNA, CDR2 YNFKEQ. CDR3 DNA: TGTGCCAGCAGCCAGGTGGGGACAGGGAACTATGGCTACACCTTC. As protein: CASSQVGTGNYGYTF.

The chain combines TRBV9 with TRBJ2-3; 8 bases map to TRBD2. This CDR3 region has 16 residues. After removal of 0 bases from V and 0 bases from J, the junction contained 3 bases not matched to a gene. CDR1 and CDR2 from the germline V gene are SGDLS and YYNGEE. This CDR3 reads CASSVAAGDSTDTQYF. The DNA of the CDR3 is TGTGCCAGCAGCGTAGCAGCGGGGGACAGCACAGATACGCAGTATTTT.

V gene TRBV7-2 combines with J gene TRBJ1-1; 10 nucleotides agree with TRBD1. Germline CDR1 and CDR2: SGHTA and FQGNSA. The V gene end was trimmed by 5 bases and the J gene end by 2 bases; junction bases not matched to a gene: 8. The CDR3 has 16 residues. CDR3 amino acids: CASSPRQGALNTEAFF. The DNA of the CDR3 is TGTGCCAGCAGCCCCCGACAGGGGGCCCTTAACACTGAAGCTTTCTTT.

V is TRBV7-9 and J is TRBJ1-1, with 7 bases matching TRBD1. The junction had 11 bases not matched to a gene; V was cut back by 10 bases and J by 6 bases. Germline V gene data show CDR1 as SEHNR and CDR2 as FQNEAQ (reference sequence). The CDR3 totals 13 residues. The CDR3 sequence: CATRNPGTAEAFF. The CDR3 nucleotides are TGTGCCACCAGAAACCCCGGGACAGCTGAAGCTTTCTTT.

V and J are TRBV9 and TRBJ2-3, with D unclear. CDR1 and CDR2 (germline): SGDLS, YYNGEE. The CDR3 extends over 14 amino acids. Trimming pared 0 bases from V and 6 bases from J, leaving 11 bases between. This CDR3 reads CASSVDRTPDTQYF. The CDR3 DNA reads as TGTGCCAGCAGCGTAGACCGTACACCGGATACGCAGTATTTT.

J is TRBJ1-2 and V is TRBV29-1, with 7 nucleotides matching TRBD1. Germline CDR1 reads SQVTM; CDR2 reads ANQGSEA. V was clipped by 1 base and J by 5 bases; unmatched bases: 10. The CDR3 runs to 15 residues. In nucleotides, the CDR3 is TGCAGCGTTGAAGTCAACTCGGGACAGCTATATGGCTACACCTTC. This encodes CSVEVNSGQLYGYTF.